This entry concerns a single T cell receptor (beta chain). Its antigen remains unknown. CDR3 size: 17 residues. Germline assignment: CDR1 GTSNPN and CDR2 SVGIG (reference sequence). Trimming removed 0 bases from V and 7 bases from J, with 24 bases in between. This entry is derived from a study of cytomegalovirus exposure and HLA in healthy donors. Study in general: A subsequent analysis reported that the roughly 120 validation repertoires were produced on the same platform that had also been used for the 666 first-cohort repertoires.

Data came from immunoSEQ multiplex PCR; TCRdb stores just in-frame clones and leaves some out. The data show roughly 59,000 clones, 80% to 95% seen once. General study results and limits: It was reportedly the case that the classifier diagnosed cytomegalovirus status with high specificity and sensitivity.

Material: PBMCs. The clonotype originates from a man aged 18 to 30 in good health and CMV-seropositive. This chain uses TRBV30 with TRBJ2-5; tentatively, D is TRBD1 (6 bases). In nucleotides, the CDR3 is TGTGCCTGGAGTGTAGGGGGTGGGCGCCCTCGGTTCGTGACCCAGTACTTC. As protein: CAWSVGGGRPRFVTQYF. Complete variable domain (other parts from reference TRBV30 and TRBJ2-5): SQTIHQWPATLVQPVGSPLSLECTVEGTSNPNLYWYRQAAGRGLQLLFYSVGIGQISSEVPQNLSASRPQDRQFILSSKKLLLSDSGFYLCAWSVGGGRPRFVTQYFGPGTRLLVL.